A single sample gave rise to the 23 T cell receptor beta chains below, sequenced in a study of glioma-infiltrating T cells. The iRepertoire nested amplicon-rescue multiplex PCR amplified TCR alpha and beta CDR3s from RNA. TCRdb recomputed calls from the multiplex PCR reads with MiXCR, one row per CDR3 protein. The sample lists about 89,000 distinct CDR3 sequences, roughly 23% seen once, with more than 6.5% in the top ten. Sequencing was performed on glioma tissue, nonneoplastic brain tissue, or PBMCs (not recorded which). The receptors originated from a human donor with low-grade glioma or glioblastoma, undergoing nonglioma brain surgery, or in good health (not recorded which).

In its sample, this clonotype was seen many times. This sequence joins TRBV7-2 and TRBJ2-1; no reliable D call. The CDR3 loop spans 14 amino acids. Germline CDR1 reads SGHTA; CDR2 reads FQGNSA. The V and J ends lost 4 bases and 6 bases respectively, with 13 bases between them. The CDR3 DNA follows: TGTGCCAGCAGCTCTGACGCCTCGGGCAATGAGCAGTTCTTC. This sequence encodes CASSSDASGNEQFF.

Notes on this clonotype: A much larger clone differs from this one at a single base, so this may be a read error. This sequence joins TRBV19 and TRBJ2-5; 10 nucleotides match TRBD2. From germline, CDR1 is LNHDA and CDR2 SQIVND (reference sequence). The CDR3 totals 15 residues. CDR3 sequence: CASKILGTSEETRYF. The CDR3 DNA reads TGTGCCAGTAAAATCCTTGGGACTAGCGAAGAGACCCGGTACTTC.

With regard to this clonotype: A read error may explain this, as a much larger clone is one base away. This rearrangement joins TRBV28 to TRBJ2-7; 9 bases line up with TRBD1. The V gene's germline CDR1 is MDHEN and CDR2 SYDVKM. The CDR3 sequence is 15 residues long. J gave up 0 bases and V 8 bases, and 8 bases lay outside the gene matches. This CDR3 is CASCPWGQGSYEQYF. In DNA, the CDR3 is TGTGCCAGCTGCCCTTGGGGACAGGGCTCCTACGAGCAGTACTTC. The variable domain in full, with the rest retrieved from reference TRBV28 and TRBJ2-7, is DVKVTQSSRYLVKRTGEKVFLECVQDMDHENMFWYRQDPGLGLRLIYFSYDVKMKEKGDIPEGYSVSREKKERFSLILESASTNQTSMYLCASCPWGQGSYEQYFGPGTRLTVT.

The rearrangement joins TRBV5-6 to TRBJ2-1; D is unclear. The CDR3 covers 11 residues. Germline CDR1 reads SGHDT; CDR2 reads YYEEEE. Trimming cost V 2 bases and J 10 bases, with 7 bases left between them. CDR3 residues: CASSFELEQFF. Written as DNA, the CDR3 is TGTGCCAGCAGCTTTGAGTTAGAGCAGTTCTTC.

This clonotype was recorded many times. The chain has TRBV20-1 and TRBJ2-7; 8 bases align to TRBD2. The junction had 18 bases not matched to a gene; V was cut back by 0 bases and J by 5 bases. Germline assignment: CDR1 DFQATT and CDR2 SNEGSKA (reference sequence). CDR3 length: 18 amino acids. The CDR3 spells CSARDRAGVTGISNEQYF. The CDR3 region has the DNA TGCAGTGCTAGAGATCGAGCGGGGGTGACGGGAATAAGCAACGAGCAGTACTTC.

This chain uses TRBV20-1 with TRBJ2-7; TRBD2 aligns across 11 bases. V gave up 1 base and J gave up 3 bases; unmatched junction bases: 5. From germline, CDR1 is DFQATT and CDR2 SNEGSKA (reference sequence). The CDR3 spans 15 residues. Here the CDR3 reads CSARVPGLAGYEQYF. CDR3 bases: TGCAGTGCTAGAGTCCCTGGACTAGCGGGCTACGAGCAGTACTTC.

The CDR3 loop is CASKRDSVTDTQYF. The CDR3 DNA sequence: TGCGCCAGCAAGCGGGACAGCGTGACAGATACGCAGTATTTT. The J gene is TRBJ2-3, the V gene TRBV5-1; tentatively, D is TRBD1 or TRBD2 (7 bases each). V was clipped by 6 bases and J by 3 bases, with 14 bases between them. Germline CDR1 and CDR2: SGHRS and YFSETQ. CDR3 length equals 14 residues.

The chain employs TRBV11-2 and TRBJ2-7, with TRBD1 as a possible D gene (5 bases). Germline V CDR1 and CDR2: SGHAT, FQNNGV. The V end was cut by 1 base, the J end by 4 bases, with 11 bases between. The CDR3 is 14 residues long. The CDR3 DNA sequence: TGTGCCAGCAGCTTAGTCGCAGGGTCATACGAGCAGTACTTC. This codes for CASSLVAGSYEQYF.

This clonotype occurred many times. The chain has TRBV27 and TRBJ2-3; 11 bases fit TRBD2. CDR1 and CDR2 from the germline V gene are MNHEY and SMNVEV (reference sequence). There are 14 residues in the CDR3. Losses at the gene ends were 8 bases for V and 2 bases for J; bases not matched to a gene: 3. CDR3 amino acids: CASLAGGYTDTQYF. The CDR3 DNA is TGTGCCAGCCTAGCGGGGGGCTACACAGATACGCAGTATTTT.

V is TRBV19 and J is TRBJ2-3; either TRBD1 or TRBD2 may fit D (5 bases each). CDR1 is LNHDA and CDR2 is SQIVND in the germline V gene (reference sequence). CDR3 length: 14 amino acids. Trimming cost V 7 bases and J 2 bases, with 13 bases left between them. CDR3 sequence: CASTQRGATDTQYF. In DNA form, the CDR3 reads TGTGCCAGTACTCAGAGAGGGGCCACAGATACGCAGTATTTT.

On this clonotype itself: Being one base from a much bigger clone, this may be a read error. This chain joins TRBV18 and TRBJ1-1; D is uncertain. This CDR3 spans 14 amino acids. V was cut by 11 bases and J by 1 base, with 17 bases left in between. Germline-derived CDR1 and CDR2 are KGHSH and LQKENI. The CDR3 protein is CACHDYFANTEAFF. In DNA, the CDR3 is TGTGCCTGCCATGATTATTTCGCGAACACTGAAGCTTTCTTT.

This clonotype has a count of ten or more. The CDR3 sequence: CASSSQGRTNTEAFF. The CDR3 coding sequence is TGTGCCAGCAGTTCACAGGGAAGGACGAACACTGAAGCTTTCTTT. The rearrangement joins TRBV7-2 to TRBJ1-1; maybe TRBD1 (6 bases). V was cut by 6 bases and J by 1 base, with 15 bases left in between. Germline CDR1 reads SGHTA; CDR2 reads FQGNSA. CDR3 length: 15 amino acids. Complete variable domain (other parts from reference TRBV7-2 and TRBJ1-1): GAGVSQSPSNKVTEKGKDVELRCDPISGHTALYWYRQSLGQGLEFLIYFQGNSAPDKSGLPSDRFSAERTGGSVSTLTIQRTQQEDSAVYLCASSSQGRTNTEAFFGQGTRLTVV.

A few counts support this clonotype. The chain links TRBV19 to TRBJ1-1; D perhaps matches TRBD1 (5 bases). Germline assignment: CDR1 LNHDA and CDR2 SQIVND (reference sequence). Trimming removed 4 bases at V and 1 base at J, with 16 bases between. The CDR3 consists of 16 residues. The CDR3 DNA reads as TGTGCCAGTAGTAGGGACGGCGAGCTGGGGAACACTGAAGCTTTCTTT. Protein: CASSRDGELGNTEAFF.

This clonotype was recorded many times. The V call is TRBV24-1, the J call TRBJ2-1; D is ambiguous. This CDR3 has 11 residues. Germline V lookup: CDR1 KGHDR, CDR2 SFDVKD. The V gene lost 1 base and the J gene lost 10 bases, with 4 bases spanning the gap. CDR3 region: CATSDFREQFF. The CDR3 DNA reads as TGTGCCACCAGTGATTTCAGGGAGCAGTTCTTC.

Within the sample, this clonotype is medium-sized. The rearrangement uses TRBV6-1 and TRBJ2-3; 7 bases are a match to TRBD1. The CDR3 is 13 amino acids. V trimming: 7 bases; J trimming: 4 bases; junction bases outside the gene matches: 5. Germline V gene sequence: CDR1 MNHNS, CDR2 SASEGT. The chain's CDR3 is CASTGGVPDTQYF. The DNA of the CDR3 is TGTGCCAGCACAGGGGGAGTCCCAGATACGCAGTATTTT.

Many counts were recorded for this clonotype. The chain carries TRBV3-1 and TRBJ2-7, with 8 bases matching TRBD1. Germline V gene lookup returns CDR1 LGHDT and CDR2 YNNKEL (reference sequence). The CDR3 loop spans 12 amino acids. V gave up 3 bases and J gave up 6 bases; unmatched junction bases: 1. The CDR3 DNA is TGTGCCAGCAGCCATGACAGGGGCGAGCAGTACTTC. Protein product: CASSHDRGEQYF.

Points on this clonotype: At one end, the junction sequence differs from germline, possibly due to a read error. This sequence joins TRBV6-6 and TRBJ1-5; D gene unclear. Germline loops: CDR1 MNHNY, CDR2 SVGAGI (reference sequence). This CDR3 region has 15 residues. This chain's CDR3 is CASSLDPSSNQPRHF. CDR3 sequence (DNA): TGTGCCAGCAGTCTGGACCCGAGCAGCAATCAGCCCCGGCATTTT.

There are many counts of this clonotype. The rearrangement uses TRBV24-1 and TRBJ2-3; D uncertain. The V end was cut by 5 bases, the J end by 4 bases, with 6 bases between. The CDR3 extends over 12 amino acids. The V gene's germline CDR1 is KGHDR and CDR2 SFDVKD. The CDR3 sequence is CATSGIADTQYF. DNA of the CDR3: TGTGCCACCAGTGGCATCGCAGATACGCAGTATTTT.

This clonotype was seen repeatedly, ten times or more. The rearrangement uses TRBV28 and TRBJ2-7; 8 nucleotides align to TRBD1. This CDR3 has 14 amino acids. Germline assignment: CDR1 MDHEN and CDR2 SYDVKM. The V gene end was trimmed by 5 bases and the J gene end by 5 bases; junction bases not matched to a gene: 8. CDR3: CASSKGQVGDEQYF. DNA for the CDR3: TGTGCCAGCAGTAAGGGACAGGTTGGCGACGAGCAGTACTTC.

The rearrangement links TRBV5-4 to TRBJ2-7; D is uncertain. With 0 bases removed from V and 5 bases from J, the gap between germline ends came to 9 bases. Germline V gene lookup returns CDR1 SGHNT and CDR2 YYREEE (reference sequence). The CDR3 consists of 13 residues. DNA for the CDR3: TGTGCCAGCAGCTTGGAAGGGATCAACGAGCAGTACTTC. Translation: CASSLEGINEQYF.

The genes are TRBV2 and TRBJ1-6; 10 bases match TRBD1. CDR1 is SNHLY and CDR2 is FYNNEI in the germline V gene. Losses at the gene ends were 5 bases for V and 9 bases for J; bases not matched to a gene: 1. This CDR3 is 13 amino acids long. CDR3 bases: TGTGCCAGCAGTCGGGACAGGGGTTCACCCCTCCACTTT. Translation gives CASSRDRGSPLHF.

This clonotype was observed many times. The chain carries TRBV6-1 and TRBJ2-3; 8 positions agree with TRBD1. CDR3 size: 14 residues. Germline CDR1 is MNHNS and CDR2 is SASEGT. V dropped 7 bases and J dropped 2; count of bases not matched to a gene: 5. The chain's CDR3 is CASTDRGFTDTQYF. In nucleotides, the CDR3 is TGTGCCAGCACCGACAGGGGTTTCACAGATACGCAGTATTTT.

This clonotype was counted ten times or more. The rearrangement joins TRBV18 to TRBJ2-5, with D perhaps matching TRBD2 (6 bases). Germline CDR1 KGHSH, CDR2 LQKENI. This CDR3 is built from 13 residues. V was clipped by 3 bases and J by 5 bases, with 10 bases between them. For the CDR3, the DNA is TGTGCCAGCTCACCCGTCCTAGCGGAGACCCAGTACTTC. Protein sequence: CASSPVLAETQYF.